The present T cell receptor (beta chain) was sequenced within a study of blood T cell repertoires in COVID-19. Study background: Some COVID-19 samples were acute and others convalescent; all came from the United States, Italy and Spain. PBMCs, B-cell-depleted T cells, or T cells were the source of the cDNA or gDNA that made up the material.

The Seattle site enrolled patients during active infection and followed them longitudinally. In the authors' workflow: Estimation of nucleated cell counts was performed using reference gene primer amplification. Clones were read by immunoSEQ multiplex PCR, and TCRdb kept only the in-frame ones, dropping some. V, J and clone size derive from that table, while D and trimming were established from the DNA sequence. This table holds roughly 340,000 clones, 85% to 90% found once. Trimming removed 5 bases from V and 1 base from J, with 9 bases in between. The CDR3 has 13 residues. CDR1 SGHNT and CDR2 YYREEE come from the germline V gene (reference sequence).

The TCR sequence derives from a woman aged 70-85 years with COVID-19, enrolled during active disease. The sample comprised peripheral blood. The genes are TRBV5-4 and TRBJ1-1, with D perhaps matching TRBD1 (6 bases). The CDR3, as DNA: TGTGCCAGCAGGACACAGGGGAACACTGAAGCTTTCTTT. It codes for CASRTQGNTEAFF. Using reference TRBV5-4 and TRBJ1-1 for the parts outside the CDR3, the full variable domain is ETGVTQSPTHLIKTRGQQVTLRCSSQSGHNTVSWYQQALGQGPQFIFQYYREEENGRGNFPPRFSGLQFPNYSSELNVNALELDDSALYLCASRTQGNTEAFFGQGTRLTVV.